This T cell receptor beta chain was captured in a study of T cell repertoires in cytomegalovirus infection. TCRdb passed the reads through MiXCR, listing each CDR3 protein once. In the table there are 200,000 to 250,000 distinct CDR3 sequences, around 6.6% of which are singletons. Looked up from germline, CDR1 is MNHEY and CDR2 is SVGEGT. The length of the CDR3 is 14 residues. Deletions cut 4 bases from V and 1 base from J, with 10 bases between. This clonotype came up many times. The sequenced material came from PBMCs. The TCR originated in a human donor in good health (CMV status not recorded). Some clones in this sample may be carry-over from other donors' samples. The V gene is TRBV6-2 or TRBV6-3, the J gene TRBJ1-1, with a tentative D call TRBD1 (5 bases). The CDR3 sequence is CASSLGRKNTEAFF. The CDR3 region has the DNA TGTGCCAGCAGTTTGGGACGGAAGAACACTGAAGCTTTCTTT.